The 18 T cell receptor beta chains below come from one sample, sequenced in a study of blood T cells in healthy people across ages. Sample-barcoded 5' priming and a J-beta primer mix drove a second PCR of roughly 6 to 12 cycles. MiXCR, run by TCRdb on the 5' RACE reads, gives a single entry per CDR3 protein. This sample has just over 800,000 distinct CDR3 sequences, with 60% to 80% found just once. The sample taken for sequencing was blood. The receptors stem from a man in his thirties or forties in good health.

V gene TRBV5-1 combines with J gene TRBJ2-4, with TRBD1 matching 10 bases. The DNA end lines up better with TRBJ2-7; the J call may be wrong. CDR1 is SGHRS, CDR2 YFSETQ, per germline. This CDR3 spans 16 amino acids. The CDR3 spells CASSFQPTGTGDEQYF. As DNA, the CDR3 is TGCGCCAGCAGCTTCCAACCTACCGGGACAGGGGACGAGCAGTACTTC.

The chain links TRBV29-1 to TRBJ2-1; the D call may be TRBD1 or TRBD2 (5 bases each). Germline V gene sequence: CDR1 SQVTM, CDR2 ANQGSEA. V dropped 2 bases and J dropped 13 bases, with 15 bases sitting between them. The CDR3 is made up of 12 amino acids. The CDR3 DNA reads as TGCAGCGTTGAATCGGGGACGGAGACCCAGTTCTTC. This codes for CSVESGTETQFF.

J is TRBJ2-5 and V is TRBV10-3, with D hard to call. The CDR3 covers 14 residues. Germline V gives CDR1 ENHRY, CDR2 SYGVKD. The V end was cut by 6 bases, the J end by 0 bases, with 11 bases between. CDR3 sequence: CAIRRRLDQETQYF. The CDR3 DNA follows: TGTGCCATCAGACGACGACTGGACCAAGAGACCCAGTACTTC.

The rearrangement uses TRBV6-1 and TRBJ2-4, with D unclear. The J call may be in error: the DNA end matches TRBJ2-5 better. The CDR3 loop spans 12 amino acids. Germline V CDR1 and CDR2: MNHNS, SASEGT. The DNA of the CDR3 is TGTGCCAGCAGTGATTCTGTAGAGACCCAGTACTTC. Translating it yields CASSDSVETQYF.

V gene TRBV5-1 combines with J gene TRBJ2-1; the D call may be TRBD1 or TRBD2 (5 bases each). Deletions cut 0 bases from V and 13 bases from J, with 11 bases between. The CDR3 consists of 12 residues. The germline gives CDR1 SGHRS, CDR2 YFSETQ. The CDR3 region is CASSLAGPVQFF. DNA of the CDR3: TGCGCCAGCAGCTTGGCGGGGCCGGTTCAGTTCTTC.

This clonotype was seen more than once but under ten times. This rearrangement joins TRBV29-1 to TRBJ2-3; D is possibly TRBD2 (5 bases). The V gene's germline CDR1 is SQVTM and CDR2 ANQGSEA. The CDR3 extends over 14 amino acids. V was clipped by 6 bases and J by 0 bases, with 13 bases between them. CDR3 nucleotides: TGCAGCGTCGGACTCCGGGGAAGCACAGATACGCAGTATTTT. Translation: CSVGLRGSTDTQYF.

V and J are TRBV5-1 and TRBJ2-5, with D tentatively TRBD2 (5 bases). The DNA matches TRBJ2-4 better at its end, which makes the J call doubtful. The CDR3 spans 16 residues. CDR1 SGHRS and CDR2 YFSETQ come from the germline V gene. The CDR3 DNA follows: TGCGCCAGCAGCTTCACCCTGCGGGTAACCAAAAACATTCAGTACTTC. Its protein product is CASSFTLRVTKNIQYF.

The gene calls are TRBV7-6 and TRBJ2-1; D remains unclear. The J call may be incorrect, as the DNA end agrees better with TRBJ2-7. Germline V gene sequence: CDR1 SGHVS, CDR2 FNYEAQ. This CDR3 has 13 residues. The CDR3 reads CASSSFRRYEQYF. The CDR3 coding sequence is TGTGCCAGCAGCTCGTTTCGGAGATACGAGCAGTACTTC.

The chain links TRBV6-5 to TRBJ2-1; D is unclear. The CDR3 has 12 amino acids. V lost 5 bases and J lost 6, with 8 bases in between. CDR1 and CDR2 (germline): MNHEY, SVGAGI. The CDR3 sequence is CASSSYTNEQFF. The CDR3 DNA reads TGTGCCAGCAGTAGTTATACCAATGAGCAGTTCTTC.

The chain joins TRBV3-1 to TRBJ1-2, with D perhaps matching TRBD1 (6 bases). The V end lost 4 bases, the J end lost 2 bases, and 8 bases lay between the germline ends. CDR1 is LGHDT and CDR2 is YNNKEL in the germline V gene (reference sequence). The CDR3 runs 13 residues. The CDR3 nucleotides read TGTGCCAGCAGCCGACAGGTGAACTATGGCTACACCTTC. Amino acid sequence: CASSRQVNYGYTF.

This sequence joins TRBV7-2 and TRBJ2-7, with D perhaps given as TRBD1 or TRBD2 (5 bases each). V was cut by 5 bases and J by 1 base, with 15 bases left in between. Germline CDR1 SGHTA, CDR2 FQGNSA. The CDR3 totals 15 residues. Here the CDR3 reads CASSASGTRSYEQYF. Here the CDR3 DNA reads TGTGCCAGCAGCGCCTCCGGGACGAGGTCCTACGAGCAGTACTTC.

V is TRBV6-5 and J is TRBJ1-2; D possibly corresponds to TRBD1 (5 bases). The CDR3 consists of 13 residues. Germline-derived CDR1 and CDR2 are MNHEY and SVGAGI. Trimming removed 5 bases from V and 4 bases from J, with 11 bases in between. CDR3 protein: CASSSGHGYGYTF. The CDR3 DNA reads as TGTGCCAGCAGTAGCGGACACGGCTATGGCTACACCTTC.

The V gene is TRBV7-2, the J gene TRBJ1-2; maybe TRBD1 (6 bases). Germline assignment: CDR1 SGHTA and CDR2 FQGNSA. The V end was cut by 5 bases, the J end by 3 bases, with 16 bases between. The CDR3 runs 15 residues. The CDR3: CASSQRGGSDYGYTF. Written as DNA, the CDR3 is TGTGCCAGCAGCCAACGAGGGGGGAGTGACTATGGCTACACCTTC.

Of note for this clonotype: This sequence may be a read error, since a much larger clone differs from it by one base. The V gene is TRBV27, the J gene TRBJ2-5; D may correspond to TRBD1 or TRBD2 (6 bases each). With the DNA end fitting TRBJ2-7 better, the J assignment may be wrong. The CDR3 totals 15 residues. Germline values: CDR1 MNHEY, CDR2 SMNVEV (reference sequence). The CDR3 sequence is CVSSLGAGGFNEQYF. The CDR3 region has the DNA TGTGTCAGCAGTTTAGGGGCCGGGGGCTTCAACGAGCAGTACTTC.

The V and J genes are TRBV4-1 and TRBJ2-4; 9 bases are shared with TRBD1. The end of the DNA fits TRBJ2-7 better, so the J call may be wrong. Germline assignment: CDR1 MGHRA and CDR2 YSYEKL. This CDR3 has 15 amino acids. Written as DNA, the CDR3 is TGCGCCAGCAAGGGTATTGGGACAGGGTCTGACGAGCAGTACTTC. It codes for CASKGIGTGSDEQYF.

The J gene is TRBJ2-3, the V gene TRBV6-6; D not resolved. V gave up 2 bases and J gave up 2 bases, with 14 bases separating them. The CDR3 consists of 16 residues. CDR1 and CDR2 from the germline V gene are MNHNY and SVGAGI (reference sequence). The CDR3 nucleotides are TGTGCCAGCAGTTACGGGCAGAGCTTTCTCACAGATACGCAGTATTTT. Its protein product is CASSYGQSFLTDTQYF.

The gene calls are TRBV28 and TRBJ2-7; 8 bases line up with TRBD1. Germline lookup yields CDR1 MDHEN and CDR2 SYDVKM. The CDR3 is 14 amino acids. V lost 7 bases, J lost 0 bases, and 5 bases stayed unmatched. DNA for the CDR3: TGTGCCAGCAAGAGGCAGGGGGCCTCCTACGAGCAGTACTTC. This gives the protein CASKRQGASYEQYF.

This chain connects TRBV16 to TRBJ1-5; the D is unclear. V was shortened by 0 bases and J by 12 bases, with 15 bases between the two germline ends. CDR1 and CDR2 (germline): KGHSY, FQNENV. The CDR3 length is 14 residues. In nucleotides, the CDR3 is TGTGCCAGCAGCCAATCGGGCGAAGGAGGTCGCCAGCATTTT. As protein: CASSQSGEGGRQHF.